This T cell receptor (beta chain) was identified in a study of early T cells in non-severe SARS-CoV-2 infection. Using its own MiXCR run on the 5' RACE reads, TCRdb lists one record per CDR3 protein. The data contain 65,000 to 90,000 distinct CDR3 sequences, 9% to 15% of them singletons. V lost 5 bases and J 1 base, leaving 26 bases between the germline ends. The CDR3 is 20 residues long. The TCR comes from an adult who was a healthcare worker with PCR-confirmed SARS-CoV-2 infection or an uninfected control (not recorded which). The chain recombines TRBV12-3 or TRBV12-4 with TRBJ1-4; a possible D gene is TRBD1 (5 bases). Input material: whole blood. This CDR3 reads CASSPSPNWGGEETNEKLFF. The CDR3 coding sequence is TGTGCCAGCAGTCCTAGCCCGAATTGGGGCGGCGAGGAAACTAATGAAAAACTGTTTTTT.